This T cell receptor beta chain comes out of a study of blood T cell repertoires in COVID-19. Study details: Acute-phase and convalescent COVID-19 samples originated in the United States, Italy and Spain.

This CDR3 spans 14 amino acids. Per germline, CDR1 SGHRS and CDR2 YFSETQ. V was clipped by 2 bases and J by 1 base, with 9 bases between them. Profiled with immunoSEQ multiplex PCR; TCRdb holds only in-frame clones, not every one. This sample has fewer than 200,000 clones, with around 80% found just once. The source is a man aged 65 to 85 with active or convalescent COVID-19. The chain couples TRBV5-1 to TRBJ1-1; D unclear. The sequenced sample was peripheral blood. CDR3: CASSLTVSNTEAFF. As DNA, the CDR3 is TGCGCCAGCAGCTTAACGGTTTCGAACACTGAAGCTTTCTTT.